This note documents a single T cell receptor (beta chain) sequence. It lacks a known antigen. Base qualities are missing; no much larger clone stands one base away. The entire isolated RNA was reverse transcribed using the High Capacity cDNA Reverse Transcription Kit, and thus expressed TCRB transcripts were sequenced. Deep immunoSEQ sequencing was applied to naive, central memory and regulatory T cell samples, giving an average of about 3.6 million total reads per sample. Sorted cells were lysed in RLT buffer and RNA was extracted with DNase-treated RNeasy Micro or Mini kits, depending on cell number. Each cell subset was processed on its own to prevent cross-contamination, while patient and healthy donor samples were processed together. The immunoSEQ multiplex PCR was used to amplify TCRB sequences from cDNA, yielding 87-bp fragments that span the CDR3 region. The amplicons were sequenced using the Illumina HiSeq platform. In the authors' own workflow: PCR bias was computationally corrected using synthetic template baselines, reads within Hamming distance 2 were collapsed, and singletons that could not be merged were discarded. Reads were aligned against IMGT so that V, D and J genes, CDR3 length and insertions or deletions at six rearrangement sites could be assigned. Within each subset, clonotype counts were normalized to sorted cell number, and only after that were true diversity and Gini coefficients computed with the tcR R package. The overlap coefficient, calculated on TCRB nucleotide sequences, was used to quantify repertoire sharing. As a proxy for the pre-selection repertoire, out-of-frame TCRB sequences from naive cells were analyzed. TCRdb took over this immuneACCESS table, retaining in-frame rearrangements with V and J assigned. Such tables are incomplete; in checked studies, under half of the missing clones stem from an unresolved V gene, and the remainder is unexplained. Clonal size and the V and J genes are those of that table, whereas D and trimming came from the DNA. The sample yields 430,000 or so clones; 11% were counted once. Of the sample, approximately 0.05% falls within the top ten clones.

The data are from a study of beta chain features in type 1 diabetes (dated by TCRdb to between 2018 and 2020). General notes on the study: Mean age, gender distribution, total cell number and subset yield did not differ between patients and healthy donors. The study compared the TCRB repertoires of sorted circulating CD4+ T cell subsets in recently diagnosed type 1 diabetes patients with those in matched healthy donors. Naive and central memory subsets were obtained from all 30 or so donors, but regulatory and stem cell-like memory subsets were isolated from only 8 patients and roughly eight healthy donors. A total of 85 million to 140 million sorted cells were examined across all samples, and the number of cells per subset was strongly correlated with RNA yield. Study-wide conclusions, independent of this receptor: A moderate but significant shortening of TCRB CDR3 length was observed in type 1 diabetes patients in all four CD4+ subsets. At VDJ recombination sites, type 1 diabetes patients had fewer insertions and more deleted nucleotides, which implies abnormalities in thymic rearrangement. PCR may preferentially amplify shorter templates, but because patient and control samples were amplified and corrected together, any resulting skew would affect both groups equally. Naive, central memory and regulatory TCRB repertoires appeared to be more alike among patients than among healthy donors. Because cDNA was sequenced instead of genomic DNA, highly expressing activated cells could be over-represented, though the groups showed no difference in activation or CD3 levels. HLA sub-analyses involved small numbers of individuals, so any influence of HLA type on TCRB rearrangement remained unresolved.

CDR1 and CDR2, per the germline V gene, are SGHDN and FVKESK. The CDR3 holds 13 amino acids from the cysteine to the phenylalanine. This entry keeps only the CDR3 DNA: 39 bases, framed from base 1. Deletion took 6 bases off V and 0 bases off J, with a span of 8 bases between the germline ends. Each donor gave one peripheral blood draw, averaging roughly 120 mL, which was collected into heparinised tubes. A BD FACSAria II was used to sort naive, central memory, regulatory and stem cell-like memory CD4+ T cells with a panel that included CD45RO, CCR7, CD25, CD127, CD95 and CD27. A purity above 95% was achieved for all sorted populations. PBMCs were separated immediately by Lymphoprep density gradient centrifugation and were stained directly, without being cultured. Samples were stained and sorted in pairs, with one healthy donor and one patient per experiment, so that batch effects were minimized.

The receptor was derived from a woman aged 18-29 years in good health. Sequenced material: naive CD4+ T cells from blood. Sample cell subset or site, as interpreted from the label and publication: true naive CD4+ T cells. This sequence uses TRBV14 and TRBJ1-1, with no confident D gene call. The CDR3 is CASRHGLNTEAFF. The nucleotide sequence reads as follows: TGTGCCAGCAGACACGGGCTGAACACTGAAGCTTTCTTT.